This T cell receptor (beta chain) was sequenced in a study of T cells in Graves' hyperthyroidism and ophthalmopathy. Study outcomes and limitations: Ophthalmopathy prediction by the model preceded onset by a median approximately six months.

In regard to this clonotype: Its antigen remains unidentified.

Trimming stripped 3 bases from V and 3 bases from J, with 14 bases between. This CDR3 is built from 16 residues. CDR1 and CDR2 (germline): MGHDK, SYGVNS. Clinical symptoms, serum thyroxine and TRAb, thyroid ultrasound and orbital computed tomography together formed the diagnostic basis. Each 10 ml fresh peripheral blood draw supplied the PBMCs. The CDR3 regions of TCR beta were amplified from RNA transcripts. First-round RT-PCR targeting the TCR CDR3 was performed with the HTBI primer set. TCRdb redid the calling of the multiplex PCR reads with MiXCR, one entry per CDR3 protein. The repertoire holds over 250,000 distinct CDR3 sequences, with approximately 23% as singletons.

This chain uses TRBV25-1 with TRBJ2-2; the D gene is possibly TRBD2 (6 bases). This receptor was identified in a man aged 25-45 years with Graves' ophthalmopathy. Input material: blood. DNA for the CDR3: TGTGCCAGCAGTGATAGCGGCAGGTCCTACACCGGGGAGCTGTTTTTT. The encoded protein is CASSDSGRSYTGELFF.